These 2 T cell receptor beta chains came from one sample sequenced in a study of T-cell reconstitution after alpha-beta-depleted transplantation in children. Molecular barcoding with unique molecular identifiers was used for the TCRbeta library. TCRdb itself ran the PCR reads through MiXCR, one entry per CDR3 protein. The sample lists roughly 400,000 distinct CDR3 sequences, 20% occurring once. The input for sequencing was PBMCs from the stem cell graft donor, taken from the stem cell graft. The receptors originated from a human donor who donated a stem cell graft to a child with acute myeloid leukemia.

The V gene is TRBV29-1, the J gene TRBJ2-3; 7 nucleotides match TRBD2. From germline, CDR1 is SQVTM and CDR2 ANQGSEA. The CDR3 runs to 13 residues. J was trimmed by 6 bases and V by 7 bases; bases with no gene match: 10. CDR3 DNA: TGCAGCGCTTCTAGCGGAGGGAGCGATACGCAGTATTTT. Translation gives CSASSGGSDTQYF.

This chain uses TRBV4-1 with TRBJ2-1, with 11 bases matching TRBD2. This CDR3 comprises 16 residues. J was trimmed by 9 bases and V by 2 bases; bases with no gene match: 9. Germline CDR1 reads MGHRA; CDR2 reads YSYEKL. The CDR3 region has the DNA TGCGCCAGCAGCCAATTACTAGCGGGAGAATGGAGTGAGCAGTTCTTC. This codes for CASSQLLAGEWSEQFF.